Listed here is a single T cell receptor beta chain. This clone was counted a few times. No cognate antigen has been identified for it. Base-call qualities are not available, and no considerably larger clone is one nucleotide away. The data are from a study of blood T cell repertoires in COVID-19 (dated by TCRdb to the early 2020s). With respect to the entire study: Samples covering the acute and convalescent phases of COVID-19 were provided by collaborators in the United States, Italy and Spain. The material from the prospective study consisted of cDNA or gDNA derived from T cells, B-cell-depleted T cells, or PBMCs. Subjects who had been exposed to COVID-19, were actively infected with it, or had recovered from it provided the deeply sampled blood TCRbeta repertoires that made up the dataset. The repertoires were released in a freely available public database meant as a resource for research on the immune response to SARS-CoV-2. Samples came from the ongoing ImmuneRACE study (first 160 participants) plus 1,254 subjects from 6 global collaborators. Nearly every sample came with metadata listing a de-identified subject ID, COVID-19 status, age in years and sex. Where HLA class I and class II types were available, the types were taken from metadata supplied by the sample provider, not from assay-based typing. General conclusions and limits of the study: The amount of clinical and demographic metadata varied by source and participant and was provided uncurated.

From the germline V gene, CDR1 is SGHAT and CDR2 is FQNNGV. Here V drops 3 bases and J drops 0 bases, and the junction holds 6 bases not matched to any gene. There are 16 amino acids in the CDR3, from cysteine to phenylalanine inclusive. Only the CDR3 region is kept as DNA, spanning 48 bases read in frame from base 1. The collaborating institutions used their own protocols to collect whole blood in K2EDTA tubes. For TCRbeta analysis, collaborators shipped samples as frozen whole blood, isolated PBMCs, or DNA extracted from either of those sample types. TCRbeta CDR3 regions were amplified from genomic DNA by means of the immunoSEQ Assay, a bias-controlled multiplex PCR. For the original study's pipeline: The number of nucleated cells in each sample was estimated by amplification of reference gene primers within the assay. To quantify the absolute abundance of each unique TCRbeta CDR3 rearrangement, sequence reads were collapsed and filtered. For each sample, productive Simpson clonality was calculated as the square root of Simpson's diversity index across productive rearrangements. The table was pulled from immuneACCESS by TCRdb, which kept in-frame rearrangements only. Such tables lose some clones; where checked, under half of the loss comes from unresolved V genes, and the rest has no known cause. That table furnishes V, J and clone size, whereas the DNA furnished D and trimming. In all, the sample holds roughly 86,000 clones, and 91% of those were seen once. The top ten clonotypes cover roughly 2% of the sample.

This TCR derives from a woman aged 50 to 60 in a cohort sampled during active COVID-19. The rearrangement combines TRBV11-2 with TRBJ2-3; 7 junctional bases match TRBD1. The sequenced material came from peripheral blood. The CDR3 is CASSLGTVRSTDTQYF. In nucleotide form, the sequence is TGTGCCAGCAGCTTGGGGACAGTTCGTAGCACAGATACGCAGTATTTT.